The 21 T cell receptor beta chains listed next were all sequenced from one sample in a study of early T cells in non-severe SARS-CoV-2 infection. Each CDR3 protein gets one entry after TCRdb re-called the 5' RACE reads with MiXCR. The table has roughly 80,000 distinct CDR3 sequences, around 11% seen once. Sequenced material: whole blood, taken at baseline. Every receptor here comes from an adult who was a healthcare worker with PCR-confirmed SARS-CoV-2 infection or an uninfected control (not recorded which).

This clonotype was detected many times. This rearrangement joins TRBV7-9 to TRBJ1-1, with D perhaps matching TRBD1 (5 bases). There are 13 residues in the CDR3. Germline V gene lookup returns CDR1 SEHNR and CDR2 FQNEAQ (reference sequence). Trimming pared 1 base from V and 4 bases from J, leaving 7 bases between. CDR3 sequence: CASSLGGITEAFF. The CDR3 nucleotides are TGTGCCAGCAGCTTAGGGGGGATCACTGAAGCTTTCTTT.

This clonotype was seen only a few times. The chain links TRBV20-1 to TRBJ2-1, with D unresolved. From germline, CDR1 is DFQATT and CDR2 SNEGSKA (reference sequence). With 6 bases removed from V and 4 bases from J, the gap between germline ends came to 13 bases. The length of the CDR3 is 13 residues. The DNA of the CDR3 is TGCAGTGCCGAGTTTATGGGGTACAATGAGCAGTTCTTC. Amino acids: CSAEFMGYNEQFF.

There are many counts of this clonotype. This sequence joins TRBV6-5 and TRBJ2-3; D might be TRBD1 (6 bases). This CDR3 is built from 14 residues. Trimming pared 7 bases from V and 0 bases from J, leaving 11 bases between. Germline V gives CDR1 MNHEY, CDR2 SVGAGI. This CDR3 is CASKTTGSTDTQYF. In DNA form, the CDR3 reads TGTGCCAGCAAGACGACAGGAAGCACAGATACGCAGTATTTT.

V gene TRBV25-1 combines with J gene TRBJ1-4; 9 bases line up with TRBD1. Germline CDR1 MGHDK, CDR2 SYGVNS. The CDR3 has 17 residues. V trimming: 5 bases; J trimming: 4 bases; junction bases outside the gene matches: 11. Here the CDR3 reads CASSYPRDRAGNEKLFF. The CDR3 nucleotides are TGTGCCAGCAGTTATCCTCGGGACAGGGCCGGTAATGAAAAACTGTTTTTT.

This chain joins TRBV6-2 or TRBV6-3 and TRBJ1-5, with a tentative D call TRBD1 (6 bases). CDR1 and CDR2 from the germline V gene are MNHEY and SVGEGT. The CDR3 spans 16 residues. Trimming left V 5 bases short and J 3 bases short, with 17 bases between. The CDR3 DNA reads TGTGCCAGCAGTAACGAAGGGAGGGGGAACAATCAGCCCCAGCATTTT. Amino acid sequence: CASSNEGRGNNQPQHF.

This clonotype was detected once. A read error is possible here, since a much larger clone lies one base away. The rearrangement uses TRBV12-3 or TRBV12-4 and TRBJ1-4, with 7 bases lining up with TRBD1. The CDR3 totals 15 residues. The J segment lost 8 bases and the V segment lost 5 bases, leaving 11 bases of the junction unmatched. The CDR3 DNA reads TGTGCCAGCAGTGCGACAGGGATTAGGGAGGAAAAACTGTTTTTT. As protein: CASSATGIREEKLFF.

This clonotype was seen ten or more times. This chain uses TRBV20-1 with TRBJ1-5; 7 positions agree with TRBD1. The length of the CDR3 is 15 residues. Germline CDR1 DFQATT, CDR2 SNEGSKA (reference sequence). J gave up 5 bases and V 0 bases, and 7 bases lay outside the gene matches. Written as DNA, the CDR3 is TGCAGTGCTAGAGATTTCCAGGGGGAGTATCAGCCCCAGCATTTT. It yields the protein CSARDFQGEYQPQHF.

There are many counts of this clonotype. This rearrangement joins TRBV28 to TRBJ2-1; TRBD2 agrees at 7 bases. Germline V lookup: CDR1 MDHEN, CDR2 SYDVKM. CDR3 length: 16 residues. Germline trimming cut 5 bases from V and 4 bases from J; bases unmatched to any gene: 11. The CDR3 nucleotides read TGTGCCAGCAGTCCCATAGGGACTAACCATTACAATGAGCAGTTCTTC. This translates into CASSPIGTNHYNEQFF.

This rearrangement joins TRBV20-1 to TRBJ2-7, with D maybe TRBD2 (5 bases). CDR3 length equals 15 residues. Germline V lookup: CDR1 DFQATT, CDR2 SNEGSKA (reference sequence). V lost 4 bases, J lost 2 bases, and 18 bases lay in between. The CDR3 sequence: CSATLRASSTYEQYF. CDR3 DNA sequence: TGCAGTGCTACTCTTAGGGCTAGCTCCACCTACGAGCAGTACTTC.

This clonotype came up a few times. The CDR3 spells CSVLKGGATEAFF. The DNA for the CDR3 is TGCAGCGTTCTAAAGGGGGGCGCCACTGAAGCTTTCTTT. This rearrangement joins TRBV29-1 to TRBJ1-1, with D possibly matching TRBD1 (6 bases). V was pared by 5 bases and J by 4 bases, with 14 bases between. This CDR3 region has 13 residues. Germline V gene sequence: CDR1 SQVTM, CDR2 ANQGSEA.

This clonotype appeared a few times. The chain uses TRBV20-1 and TRBJ2-1; no reliable D call. V was shortened by 3 bases and J by 10 bases, with 13 bases between the two germline ends. The germline CDR1 and CDR2 sequences are DFQATT and SNEGSKA (reference sequence). CDR3 length: 12 residues. This chain's CDR3 is CSASRAAEEQFF. DNA of the CDR3: TGCAGTGCTAGTCGGGCCGCGGAGGAGCAGTTCTTC.

This clonotype was observed a few times. V gene TRBV2 combines with J gene TRBJ2-5; no reliable D call. Germline lookup yields CDR1 SNHLY and CDR2 FYNNEI. The V end was cut by 4 bases, the J end by 4 bases, with 10 bases between. The CDR3 spans 13 residues. The CDR3 nucleotides are TGTGCCAGCAGTGGGGCCTCGGCAGAGACCCAGTACTTC. It codes for CASSGASAETQYF.

The genes are TRBV10-3 and TRBJ2-5; no definite D call. The CDR3 is made up of 12 amino acids. Germline V gives CDR1 ENHRY, CDR2 SYGVKD. Trimming shortened V by 10 bases and J by 4 bases, and 13 bases separated the two germline ends. CDR3 sequence: CATALNIETQYF. The DNA for the CDR3 is TGTGCCACCGCCCTTAACATAGAGACCCAGTACTTC.

This clonotype was counted at least ten times. V and J are TRBV12-5 and TRBJ2-1; D remains ambiguous. Trimming cost V 5 bases and J 10 bases, with 12 bases left between them. Looked up from germline, CDR1 is LGHNT and CDR2 is FRNRAP. This CDR3 has 12 residues. CDR3 nucleotides: TGTGCTAGTGGTCCAGCTCTCAGGGAGCAGTTCTTC. It yields the protein CASGPALREQFF.

This clonotype was counted a single time. This chain links TRBV20-1 with TRBJ1-1; no reliable D call. This CDR3 has 12 amino acids. V lost 1 base and J lost 11, with 14 bases in between. CDR1 and CDR2 from the germline V gene are DFQATT and SNEGSKA (reference sequence). Here the CDR3 reads CSARVDAPEAFF. The CDR3 nucleotides read TGCAGTGCTAGAGTCGACGCCCCAGAGGCTTTCTTT.

This rearrangement joins TRBV20-1 to TRBJ2-3, with D hard to call. The CDR3 spans 14 residues. The germline V gene encodes CDR1 DFQATT and CDR2 SNEGSKA (reference sequence). V lost 0 bases and J lost 1, with 8 bases in between. The CDR3, as DNA: TGCAGTGCTAGAGAGTTCCAGGGCACAGATACGCAGTATTTT. This codes for CSAREFQGTDTQYF.

This clonotype appeared many times. The chain employs TRBV9 and TRBJ2-7; unclear D gene. This CDR3 region has 14 residues. CDR1 and CDR2 (germline): SGDLS, YYNGEE. The germline V and J ends were trimmed by 5 bases and 6 bases, with 18 bases remaining between them. CDR3 protein: CASSRTAQKGEQYF. As DNA, the CDR3 is TGTGCCAGCAGTCGTACGGCCCAGAAGGGCGAGCAGTACTTC.

This clonotype was seen a handful of times. The rearrangement joins TRBV12-3 or TRBV12-4 to TRBJ1-5, with 8 bases matching TRBD1. The CDR3 spans 15 residues. The J segment lost 4 bases and the V segment lost 4 bases, leaving 6 bases of the junction unmatched. The CDR3 DNA sequence: TGTGCCAGCAGTTACCGGACAGGGAGAAATCAGCCCCAGCATTTT. It yields the protein CASSYRTGRNQPQHF.

This clonotype occurred a few times. This chain links TRBV5-1 with TRBJ1-5; D unresolved. The CDR3 spans 15 residues. Trimming left V 0 bases short and J 2 bases short, with 9 bases between. Germline-derived CDR1 and CDR2 are SGHRS and YFSETQ. The CDR3 region is CASSLDAYGNQPQHF. Written as DNA, the CDR3 is TGCGCCAGCAGCTTGGATGCTTATGGCAATCAGCCCCAGCATTTT.

The CDR3, as DNA: TGCAGTGCTAGTTACGGTAATAGCAATCAGCCCCAGCATTTT. It is translated as CSASYGNSNQPQHF. The rearrangement links TRBV20-1 to TRBJ1-5; no firm D call. Germline assignment: CDR1 DFQATT and CDR2 SNEGSKA (reference sequence). Trimming took 3 bases from V and 0 from J, leaving 9 bases between them. This CDR3 has 14 residues.

This clonotype showed up just a few times. The J gene is TRBJ2-3, the V gene TRBV4-2, with 7 bases matching TRBD2. CDR1 is LGHNA and CDR2 is YNFKEQ in the germline V gene. The CDR3 extends over 16 amino acids. Trimming cost V 5 bases and J 3 bases; bases outside gene matches: 11. CDR3 coding DNA: TGTGCCAGCAGCGCCCTAGCGGTGGCCAGGACAGATACGCAGTATTTT. Protein: CASSALAVARTDTQYF.